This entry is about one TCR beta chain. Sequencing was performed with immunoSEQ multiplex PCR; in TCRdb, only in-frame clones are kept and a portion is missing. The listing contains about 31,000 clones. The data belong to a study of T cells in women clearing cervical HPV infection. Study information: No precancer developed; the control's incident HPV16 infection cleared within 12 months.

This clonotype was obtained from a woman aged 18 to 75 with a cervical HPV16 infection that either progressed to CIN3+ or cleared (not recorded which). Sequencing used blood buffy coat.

The CDR3 bases that were read are TGTGCCAGCAGCTCCGGGACATCGAACACTGAA. Its protein is CASSSGTSNTE. The entire CDR3 protein reads CASSSGTSNTEAFF. V gene TRBV7-2 combines with J gene TRBJ1-1, with a possible D match to TRBD1 (6 bases). The CDR3 goes on 3 residues after the read ends, and that part is filled in from the germline J gene. The CDR3 covers 14 residues. The germline V gene encodes CDR1 SGHTA and CDR2 FQGNSA. The V and J ends lost 4 bases and 1 base respectively, with 10 bases between them.